This T cell receptor beta chain originates from a study of shared clonotypes between healthy human individuals. Regarding the study as a whole: Naive CD4 clonotypes were shared across a few donors at about 5%. The rarefaction results pointed to incomplete sorted-subset sequencing despite large depth.

Researchers partitioned CD4+ cells into CD45RA+ naive and CD45RA-negative memory subsets. Every subset had its genomic DNA shared out evenly among several immunoSEQ plates. Generated by immunoSEQ multiplex PCR, the TCRdb table keeps only in-frame clones and is missing some. This sample has over 400,000 clones, with roughly 95% found just once. Points on this clone: Its matching antigen is unknown.

The CDR3 loop spans 13 amino acids. The germline V gene has CDR1 SQVTM and CDR2 ANQGSEA. V dropped 7 bases and J dropped 2 bases, with 11 bases sitting between them. This receptor was identified in a woman between 25 and 40 years old in good health. The chain combines TRBV29-1 with TRBJ2-2, with D possibly matching TRBD2 (5 bases). Sequenced sample: naive CD4+ T cells sorted from blood. Subset of the sample: CD45RA+ positively selected. The CDR3 sequence: CSAPGENTGELFF. The CDR3 DNA reads as TGCAGCGCCCCCGGGGAAAACACCGGGGAGCTGTTTTTT.